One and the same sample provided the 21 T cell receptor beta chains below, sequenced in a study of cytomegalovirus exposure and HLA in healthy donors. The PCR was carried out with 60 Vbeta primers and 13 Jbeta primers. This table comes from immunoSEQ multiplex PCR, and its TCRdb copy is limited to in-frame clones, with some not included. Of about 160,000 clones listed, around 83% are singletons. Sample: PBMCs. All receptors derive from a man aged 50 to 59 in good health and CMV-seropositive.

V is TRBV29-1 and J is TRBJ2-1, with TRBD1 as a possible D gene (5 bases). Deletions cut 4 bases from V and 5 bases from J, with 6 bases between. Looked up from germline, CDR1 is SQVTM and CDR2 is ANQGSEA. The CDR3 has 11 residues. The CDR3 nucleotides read TGCAGCGTTGCAGGGAACAATGAGCAGTTCTTC. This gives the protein CSVAGNNEQFF.

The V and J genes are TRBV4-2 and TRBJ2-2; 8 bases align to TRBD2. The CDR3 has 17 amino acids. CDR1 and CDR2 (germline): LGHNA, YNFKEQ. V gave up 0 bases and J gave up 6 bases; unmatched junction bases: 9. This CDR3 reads CASSQDGREVISGELFF. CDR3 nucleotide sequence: TGTGCCAGCAGCCAAGATGGGCGGGAGGTTATATCCGGGGAGCTGTTTTTT.

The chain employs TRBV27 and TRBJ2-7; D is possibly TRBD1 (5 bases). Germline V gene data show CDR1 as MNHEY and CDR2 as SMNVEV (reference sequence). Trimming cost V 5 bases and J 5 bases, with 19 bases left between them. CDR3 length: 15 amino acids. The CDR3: CASSQLGHSGHEQYF. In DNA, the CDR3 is TGTGCCAGCAGTCAACTTGGACATTCAGGCCACGAGCAGTACTTC.

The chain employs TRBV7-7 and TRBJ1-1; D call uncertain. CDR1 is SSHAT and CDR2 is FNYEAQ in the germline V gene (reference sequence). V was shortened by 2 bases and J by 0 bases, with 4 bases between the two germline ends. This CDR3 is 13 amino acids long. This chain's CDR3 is CASSLSVNTEAFF. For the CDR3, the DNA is TGTGCCAGCAGCTTATCGGTGAACACTGAAGCTTTCTTT.

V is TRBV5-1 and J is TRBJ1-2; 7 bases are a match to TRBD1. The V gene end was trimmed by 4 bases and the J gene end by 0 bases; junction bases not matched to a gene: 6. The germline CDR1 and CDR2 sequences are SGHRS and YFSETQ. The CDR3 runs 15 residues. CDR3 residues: CASSRDSLANYGYTF. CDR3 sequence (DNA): TGCGCCAGCAGCCGGGACAGCCTAGCTAACTATGGCTACACCTTC.

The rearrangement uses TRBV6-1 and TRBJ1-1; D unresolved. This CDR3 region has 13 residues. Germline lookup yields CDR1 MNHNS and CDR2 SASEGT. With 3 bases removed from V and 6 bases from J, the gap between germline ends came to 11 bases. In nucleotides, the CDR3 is TGTGCCAGCAGTGACGGGGATTGGGCTGAAGCTTTCTTT. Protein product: CASSDGDWAEAFF.

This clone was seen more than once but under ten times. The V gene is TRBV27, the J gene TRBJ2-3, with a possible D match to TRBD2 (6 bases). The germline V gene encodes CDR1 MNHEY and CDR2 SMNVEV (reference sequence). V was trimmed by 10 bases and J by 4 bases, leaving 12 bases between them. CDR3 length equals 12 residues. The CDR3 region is CATWDLSDTQYF. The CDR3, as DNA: TGTGCCACCTGGGACTTATCAGATACGCAGTATTTT.

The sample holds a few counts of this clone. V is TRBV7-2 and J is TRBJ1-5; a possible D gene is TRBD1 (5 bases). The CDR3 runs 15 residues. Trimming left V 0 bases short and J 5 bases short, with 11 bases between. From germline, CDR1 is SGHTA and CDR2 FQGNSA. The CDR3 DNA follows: TGTGCCAGCAGCTTAGCAGGGGCTCCCCATCAGCCCCAGCATTTT. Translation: CASSLAGAPHQPQHF.

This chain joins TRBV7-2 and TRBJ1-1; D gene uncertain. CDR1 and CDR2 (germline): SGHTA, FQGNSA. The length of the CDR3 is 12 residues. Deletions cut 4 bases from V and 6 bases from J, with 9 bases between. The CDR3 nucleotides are TGTGCCAGCAGCTACAGTGGTGCTGAAGCTTTCTTT. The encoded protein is CASSYSGAEAFF.

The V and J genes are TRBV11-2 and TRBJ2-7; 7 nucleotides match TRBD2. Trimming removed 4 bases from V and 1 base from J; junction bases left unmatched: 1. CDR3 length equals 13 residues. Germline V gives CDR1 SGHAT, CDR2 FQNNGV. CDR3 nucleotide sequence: TGTGCCAGCAGCTCGGGAGGATCCTACGAGCAGTACGTC. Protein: CASSSGGSYEQYV.

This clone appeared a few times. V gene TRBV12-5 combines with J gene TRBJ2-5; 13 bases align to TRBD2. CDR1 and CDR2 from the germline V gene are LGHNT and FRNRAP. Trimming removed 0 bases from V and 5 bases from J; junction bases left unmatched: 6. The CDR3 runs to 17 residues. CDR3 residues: CASGLVGLAGLGETQYF. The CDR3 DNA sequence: TGTGCTAGTGGTTTGGTGGGACTAGCGGGATTGGGGGAGACCCAGTACTTC.

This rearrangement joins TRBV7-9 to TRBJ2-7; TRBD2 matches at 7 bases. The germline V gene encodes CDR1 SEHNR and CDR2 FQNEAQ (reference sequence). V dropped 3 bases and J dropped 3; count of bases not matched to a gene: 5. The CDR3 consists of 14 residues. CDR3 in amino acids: CASSLGLKGYEQYF. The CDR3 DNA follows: TGTGCCAGCAGCTTGGGACTAAAAGGCTACGAGCAGTACTTC.

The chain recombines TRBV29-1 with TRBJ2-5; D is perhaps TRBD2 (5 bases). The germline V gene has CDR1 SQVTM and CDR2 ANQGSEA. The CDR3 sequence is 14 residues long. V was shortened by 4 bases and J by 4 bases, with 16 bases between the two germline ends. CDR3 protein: CSVGRRGSIETQYF. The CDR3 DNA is TGCAGCGTTGGCCGCCGGGGATCGATAGAGACCCAGTACTTC.

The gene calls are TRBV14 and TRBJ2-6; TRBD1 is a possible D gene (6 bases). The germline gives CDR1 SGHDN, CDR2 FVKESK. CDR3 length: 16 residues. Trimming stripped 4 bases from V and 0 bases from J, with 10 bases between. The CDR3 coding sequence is TGTGCCAGCAGCCGGGACAATCTCTCTGGGGCCAACGTCCTGACTTTC. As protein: CASSRDNLSGANVLTF.

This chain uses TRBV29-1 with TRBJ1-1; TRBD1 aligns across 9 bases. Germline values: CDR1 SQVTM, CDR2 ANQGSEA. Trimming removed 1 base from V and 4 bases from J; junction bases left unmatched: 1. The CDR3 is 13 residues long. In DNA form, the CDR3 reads TGCAGCGTTGAAGGACAGGGGGGCACTGAAGCTTTCTTT. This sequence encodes CSVEGQGGTEAFF.

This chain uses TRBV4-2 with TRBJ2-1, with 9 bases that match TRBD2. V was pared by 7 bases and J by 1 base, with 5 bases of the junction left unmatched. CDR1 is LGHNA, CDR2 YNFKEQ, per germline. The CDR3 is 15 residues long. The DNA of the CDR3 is TGTGCCAGCACCGCGACTAGCGGATCCTACAATGAGCAGTTCTTC. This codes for CASTATSGSYNEQFF.

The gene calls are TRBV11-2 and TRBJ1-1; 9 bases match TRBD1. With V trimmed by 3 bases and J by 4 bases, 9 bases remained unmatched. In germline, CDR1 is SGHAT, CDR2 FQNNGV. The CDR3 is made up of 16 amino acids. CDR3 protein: CASSFRGGQGGTEAFF. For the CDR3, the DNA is TGTGCCAGCAGCTTCCGGGGGGGACAGGGAGGCACTGAAGCTTTCTTT.

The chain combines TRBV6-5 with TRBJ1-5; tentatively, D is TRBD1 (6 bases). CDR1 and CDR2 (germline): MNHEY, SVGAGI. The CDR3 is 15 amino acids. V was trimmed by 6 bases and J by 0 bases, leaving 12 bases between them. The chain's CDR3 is CASSPGQLSNQPQHF. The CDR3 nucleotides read TGTGCCAGCAGCCCCGGACAGCTTAGCAATCAGCCCCAGCATTTT.

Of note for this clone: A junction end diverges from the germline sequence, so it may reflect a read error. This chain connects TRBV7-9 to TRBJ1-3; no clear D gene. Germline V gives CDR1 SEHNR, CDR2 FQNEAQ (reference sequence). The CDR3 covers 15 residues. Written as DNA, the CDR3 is TGTTCCAGCGGCCCCCGGGGAACTTCTGGAAACACCATATATTTT. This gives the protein CSSGPRGTSGNTIYF.

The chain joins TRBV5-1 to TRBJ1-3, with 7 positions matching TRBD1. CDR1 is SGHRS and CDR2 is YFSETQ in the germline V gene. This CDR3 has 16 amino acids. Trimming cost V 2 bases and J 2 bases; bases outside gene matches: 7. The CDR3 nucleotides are TGCGCCAGCAGCTTTACTGCACAGGGGACTGGAAACACCATATATTTT. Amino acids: CASSFTAQGTGNTIYF.

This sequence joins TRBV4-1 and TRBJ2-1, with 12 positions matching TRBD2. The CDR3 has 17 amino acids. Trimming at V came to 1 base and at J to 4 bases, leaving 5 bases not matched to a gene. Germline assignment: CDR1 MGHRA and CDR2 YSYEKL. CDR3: CASSQASGRAGYNEQFF. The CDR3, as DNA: TGCGCCAGCAGCCAAGCTAGCGGGAGGGCCGGGTACAATGAGCAGTTCTTC.